This T cell receptor beta chain came from a study of blood T cells in healthy people across ages. Comment on this clonotype: The antigen remains unidentified.

Study-wide findings and caveats: Changes seen in expanded clonotypes were possibly confounded by donor CMV status left unknown.

Then a second PCR, running roughly 7 to 11 cycles, was carried out with a sample-barcoded 5' primer and a J-beta primer mix. TCRdb reprocessed the 5' RACE reads with MiXCR, giving one entry per CDR3 protein. This table holds some 800,000 distinct CDR3 sequences, under 55% found once. Germline CDR1 reads SNHLY; CDR2 reads FYNNEI. The V gene end was trimmed by 8 bases and the J gene end by 4 bases; junction bases not matched to a gene: 6. The CDR3 is 14 residues long. This clonotype originated in a man in his sixties in good health. This chain links TRBV2 with TRBJ2-1, with 9 bases lining up with TRBD2. Sequencing was performed on blood. The CDR3 region has the DNA TGTGCCAGCTTCCTTAGCGGGGGATACAATGAGCAGTTCTTC. Translation gives CASFLSGGYNEQFF.